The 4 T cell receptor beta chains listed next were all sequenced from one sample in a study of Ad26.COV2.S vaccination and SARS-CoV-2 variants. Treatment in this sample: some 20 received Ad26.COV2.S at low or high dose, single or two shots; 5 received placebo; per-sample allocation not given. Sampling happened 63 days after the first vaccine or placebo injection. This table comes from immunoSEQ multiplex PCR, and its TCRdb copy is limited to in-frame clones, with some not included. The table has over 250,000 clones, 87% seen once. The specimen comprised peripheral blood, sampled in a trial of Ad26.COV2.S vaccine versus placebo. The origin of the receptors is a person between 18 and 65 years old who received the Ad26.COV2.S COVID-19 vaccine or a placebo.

The CDR3 sequence: CASTRSGTGLDTQYF. The DNA of the CDR3 is TGTGCCAGTACCCGTAGTGGGACAGGATTAGATACGCAGTATTTT. The chain uses TRBV19 and TRBJ2-3, with TRBD1 identical over 8 bases. V lost 7 bases and J lost 5; bases outside the gene matches: 11. The CDR3 runs to 15 residues. Germline V gives CDR1 LNHDA, CDR2 SQIVND (reference sequence).

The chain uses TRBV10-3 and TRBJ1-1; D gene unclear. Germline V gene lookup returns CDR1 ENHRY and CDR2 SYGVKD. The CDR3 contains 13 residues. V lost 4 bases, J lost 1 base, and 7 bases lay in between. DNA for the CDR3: TGTGCCATCAGTGGGGGTAGGAACACTGAAGCTTTCTTT. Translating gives CAISGGRNTEAFF.

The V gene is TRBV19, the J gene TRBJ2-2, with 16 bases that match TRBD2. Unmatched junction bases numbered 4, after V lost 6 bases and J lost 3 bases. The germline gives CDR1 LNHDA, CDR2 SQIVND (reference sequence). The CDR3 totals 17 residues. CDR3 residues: CASRGGLAGGHTGELFF. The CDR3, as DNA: TGTGCCAGTAGGGGGGGACTAGCGGGAGGGCACACCGGGGAGCTGTTTTTT. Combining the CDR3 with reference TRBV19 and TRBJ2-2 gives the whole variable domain DGGITQSPKYLFRKEGQNVTLSCEQNLNHDAMYWYRQDPGQGLRLIYYSQIVNDFQKGDIAEGYSVSREKKESFPLTVTSAQKNPTAFYLCASRGGLAGGHTGELFFGEGSRLTVL.

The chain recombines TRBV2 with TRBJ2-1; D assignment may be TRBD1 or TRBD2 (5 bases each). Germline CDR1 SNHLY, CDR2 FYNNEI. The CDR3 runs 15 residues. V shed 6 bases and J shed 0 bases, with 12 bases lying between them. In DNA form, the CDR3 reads TGTGCCAGCAGAGAGGGGTGGAGCTCCTACAATGAGCAGTTCTTC. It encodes CASREGWSSYNEQFF.